A selection of T cell receptor beta chains follows, all from one sample in a study of T cells in Graves' hyperthyroidism and ophthalmopathy. MiXCR, run by TCRdb on the multiplex PCR reads, gives a single entry per CDR3 protein. The sample contains more than 150,000 distinct CDR3 sequences, more than 15% of which appear only once. Sequencing used blood. The source is a woman aged 50 to 65 with Graves' hyperthyroidism. Each CDR3 is given with its conserved first and last residue. A D gene is named only where the DNA matches it firmly. Clone size appears in some rows only: once, few, many, or a class for an expanded clone.

V gene: TRBV4-1; J gene: TRBJ2-7; D gene: TRBD1; CDR3 length: 16; clone size: NA; CDR3 DNA: TGCGCCAGCAGCCAAGGAGTCGGACAGGGCACGAACGAGCAGTACTTC; CDR3 protein: CASSQGVGQGTNEQYF
V gene: TRBV28; J gene: TRBJ1-3; D gene: NA; CDR3 length: 14; clone size: many; CDR3 DNA: TGTGCCGGCAGCGCCCCCAGAGAGGGAAACACCATATATTTT; CDR3 protein: CAGSAPREGNTIYF
V gene: TRBV7-6; J gene: TRBJ2-1; D gene: NA; CDR3 length: 16; clone size: many; CDR3 DNA: TGTGCCAGCAGCCCTTGGCCCCAGGTGTCCTACAATGAGCAGTTCTTC; CDR3 protein: CASSPWPQVSYNEQFF
V gene: TRBV7-8; J gene: TRBJ2-5; D gene: NA; CDR3 length: 15; clone size: many; CDR3 DNA: TGTGCCAGCAGCTTTGGTTTAGTGTTGTCGGAGACCCAGTACTTC; CDR3 protein: CASSFGLVLSETQYF
V gene: TRBV28; J gene: TRBJ2-7; D gene: TRBD2; CDR3 length: 14; clone size: many; CDR3 DNA: TGTGCCAGCAGTTCGAGCGGGGGGAACTACGAGCAGTACTTC; CDR3 protein: CASSSSGGNYEQYF
V gene: TRBV28; J gene: TRBJ1-1; D gene: NA; CDR3 length: 12; clone size: NA; CDR3 DNA: TGTGCCAGCCGCTTCCCGAGGGGTGAAGCTTTCTTT; CDR3 protein: CASRFPRGEAFF
V gene: TRBV5-1; J gene: TRBJ1-1; D gene: NA; CDR3 length: 14; clone size: NA; CDR3 DNA: TGCGCCAGCAGCTTGGCCTCGCCCCTGAGGTGGGCTTTCTTT; CDR3 protein: CASSLASPLRWAFF
V gene: TRBV7-9; J gene: TRBJ2-3; D gene: NA; CDR3 length: 15; clone size: many; CDR3 DNA: TGTGCCAGCAGCCAGAGGGGGACTAGCACAGATACGCAGTATTTT; CDR3 protein: CASSQRGTSTDTQYF
V gene: TRBV6-2/TRBV6-3; J gene: TRBJ2-7; D gene: TRBD1; CDR3 length: 13; clone size: many; CDR3 DNA: TGTGCCACCACGGGACAGCTCTCCTACGAGCAGTACTTC; CDR3 protein: CATTGQLSYEQYF
V gene: TRBV20-1; J gene: TRBJ2-3; D gene: TRBD1; CDR3 length: 15; clone size: NA; CDR3 DNA: TGCAGTGCTAGAGATCGAAGGGGGCGCGCAGATACGCAGTATTTT; CDR3 protein: CSARDRRGRADTQYF
V gene: TRBV12-3/TRBV12-4; J gene: TRBJ1-6; D gene: TRBD1; CDR3 length: 14; clone size: many; CDR3 DNA: TGTGCCAGCAGTTTGACAGGGGTTGGTTCACCCCTCCACTTT; CDR3 protein: CASSLTGVGSPLHF
V gene: TRBV3-1; J gene: TRBJ1-5; D gene: NA; CDR3 length: 14; clone size: NA; CDR3 DNA: TGTGCCAGCAGCCCTCACGGGATCGGTCAGCCCCAGCATTTT; CDR3 protein: CASSPHGIGQPQHF
V gene: TRBV30; J gene: TRBJ1-5; D gene: TRBD1; CDR3 length: 13; clone size: NA; CDR3 DNA: TGTGCCTGGGCCAGACAGGGGGATCAGCCCCAGCATTTT; CDR3 protein: CAWARQGDQPQHF
V gene: TRBV7-9; J gene: TRBJ2-1; D gene: TRBD1; CDR3 length: 16; clone size: NA; CDR3 DNA: TGTGCCAGCAGCTTTGGGGACAGGGGCATTTACAATGAGCAGTTCTTC; CDR3 protein: CASSFGDRGIYNEQFF
V gene: TRBV4-2; J gene: TRBJ1-2; D gene: NA; CDR3 length: 16; clone size: NA; CDR3 DNA: TGTGCCAGCAGCCATAGAACAGGGCTCCGGGACTATGGCTACACCTTC; CDR3 protein: CASSHRTGLRDYGYTF
V gene: TRBV29-1; J gene: TRBJ2-7; D gene: TRBD1; CDR3 length: 13; clone size: many; CDR3 DNA: TGCAGCGGGGGACAGGGGGTTGACTACGAGCAGTACTTC; CDR3 protein: CSGGQGVDYEQYF
V gene: TRBV19; J gene: TRBJ1-5; D gene: NA; CDR3 length: 15; clone size: NA; CDR3 DNA: TGTGCCAGTAGTCCCGGGCAGGGACCCTCTGAGCCCCAGCATTTT; CDR3 protein: CASSPGQGPSEPQHF
V gene: TRBV28; J gene: TRBJ1-1; D gene: NA; CDR3 length: 15; clone size: NA; CDR3 DNA: TGTGCCAGCACCCCTGAGGGAGGGTGGGTCACTGAAGCTTTCTTT; CDR3 protein: CASTPEGGWVTEAFF
V gene: TRBV3-1; J gene: TRBJ2-3; D gene: TRBD2; CDR3 length: 14; clone size: many; CDR3 DNA: TGTGCCAGCAGCCGTTCGGGGGGTCGAGATACGCAGTATTTT; CDR3 protein: CASSRSGGRDTQYF
V gene: TRBV7-9; J gene: TRBJ2-1; D gene: TRBD1; CDR3 length: 16; clone size: many; CDR3 DNA: TGTGCCAGCAGCTTAGCTTTTAGGACAGGGAGCGATGAGCAGTTCTTC; CDR3 protein: CASSLAFRTGSDEQFF
V gene: TRBV20-1; J gene: TRBJ2-7; D gene: TRBD2; CDR3 length: 13; clone size: NA; CDR3 DNA: TGCAGTGCTAGGACTAGCGGGGGCTACGAGCAGTACTTC; CDR3 protein: CSARTSGGYEQYF
V gene: TRBV6-2/TRBV6-3; J gene: TRBJ1-5; D gene: NA; CDR3 length: 14; clone size: many; CDR3 DNA: TGTGCCAGCAAAAAAAATGTTGGGAATCAGCCCCAGCATTTT; CDR3 protein: CASKKNVGNQPQHF
V gene: TRBV6-1; J gene: TRBJ2-7; D gene: TRBD1; CDR3 length: 16; clone size: few; CDR3 DNA: TGTGCCAGCAGTTTCCCGGGACAGATAAGCTCCTACGAGCAGTACTTC; CDR3 protein: CASSFPGQISSYEQYF
V gene: TRBV2; J gene: TRBJ1-4; D gene: TRBD1; CDR3 length: 19; clone size: NA; CDR3 DNA: TGTGCCAGCAGCCGAAGCGGACAGGGATTAGTAGCGGGGAATGAAAAACTGTTTTTT; CDR3 protein: CASSRSGQGLVAGNEKLFF
V gene: TRBV29-1; J gene: TRBJ2-2; D gene: TRBD1; CDR3 length: 16; clone size: many; CDR3 DNA: TGCAGCGTTGAAGAAATGACAGGGGGGAACACCGGGGAGCTGTTTTTT; CDR3 protein: CSVEEMTGGNTGELFF
V gene: TRBV6-1; J gene: TRBJ1-5; D gene: NA; CDR3 length: 15; clone size: many; CDR3 DNA: TGTGCCAGCAGTCCCATGATCAACGCCAATCAGCCCCAGCATTTT; CDR3 protein: CASSPMINANQPQHF
V gene: TRBV6-1; J gene: TRBJ1-2; D gene: TRBD1; CDR3 length: 15; clone size: few; CDR3 DNA: TGTGCCAGCAGCGGGTGGACAGGTTCTAACTATGGCTACACCTTC; CDR3 protein: CASSGWTGSNYGYTF
V gene: TRBV6-4; J gene: TRBJ2-3; D gene: TRBD2; CDR3 length: 15; clone size: NA; CDR3 DNA: TGTGCCAGCAGCCGACTAGCGGGGGAACCAGATACGCAGTATTTT; CDR3 protein: CASSRLAGEPDTQYF
V gene: TRBV4-2; J gene: TRBJ1-2; D gene: TRBD1; CDR3 length: 15; clone size: many; CDR3 DNA: TGTGCCAGCAGCCAAGATATTACAGGGGGCCCTGGCTACACCTTC; CDR3 protein: CASSQDITGGPGYTF
V gene: TRBV12-3/TRBV12-4; J gene: TRBJ1-5; D gene: NA; CDR3 length: 14; clone size: many; CDR3 DNA: TGTGCCAGCAGTCTAAGAGGGGGAGATCAGCCCCAGCATTTT; CDR3 protein: CASSLRGGDQPQHF
V gene: TRBV28; J gene: TRBJ1-2; D gene: NA; CDR3 length: 14; clone size: many; CDR3 DNA: TGTGCCAGCAGTTATGCCGTCCAGTACTATGGCTACACCTTC; CDR3 protein: CASSYAVQYYGYTF
V gene: TRBV20-1; J gene: TRBJ1-4; D gene: NA; CDR3 length: 12; clone size: NA; CDR3 DNA: TGCAGTGCTAGCCCAGAAAATGAAAAACTGTTTTTT; CDR3 protein: CSASPENEKLFF
V gene: TRBV3-1; J gene: TRBJ2-5; D gene: NA; CDR3 length: 16; clone size: few; CDR3 DNA: TGTGCCAGCAGCCATGTGGCTAGCTGGGAAGGGGAGACCCAGTACTTC; CDR3 protein: CASSHVASWEGETQYF
V gene: TRBV27; J gene: TRBJ2-1; D gene: TRBD2; CDR3 length: 15; clone size: many; CDR3 DNA: TGTGCCAGCAGGAAAAGGACTAGCGGAGCCAATGAGCAGTTCTTC; CDR3 protein: CASRKRTSGANEQFF
V gene: TRBV6-1; J gene: TRBJ2-1; D gene: TRBD2; CDR3 length: 15; clone size: NA; CDR3 DNA: TGTGCCGGAACGTCCGGGGGGGGGGGGCACAATGAGCAGTTCTTC; CDR3 protein: CAGTSGGGGHNEQFF
V gene: TRBV28; J gene: TRBJ1-1; D gene: NA; CDR3 length: 13; clone size: many; CDR3 DNA: TGTGCCAGCCAGGGAGGTGGAAACACTGAAGCTTTCTTT; CDR3 protein: CASQGGGNTEAFF
V gene: TRBV4-1; J gene: TRBJ1-1; D gene: NA; CDR3 length: 14; clone size: NA; CDR3 DNA: TGCGCCAGCAGCCAGGGCCTGGGGGTCTCGTGGCCTTTCTTT; CDR3 protein: CASSQGLGVSWPFF
V gene: TRBV7-2; J gene: TRBJ2-2; D gene: NA; CDR3 length: 13; clone size: many; CDR3 DNA: TGTGCCAGCAGCCGTAACGGGGCCGGGGAGCTGTTTTTT; CDR3 protein: CASSRNGAGELFF
V gene: TRBV11-2; J gene: TRBJ1-1; D gene: NA; CDR3 length: 16; clone size: few; CDR3 DNA: TGTGCCAGCAGCTTATGGACGGGGAATGGCAACACTGAAGCTTTCTTT; CDR3 protein: CASSLWTGNGNTEAFF
V gene: TRBV4-1; J gene: TRBJ1-1; D gene: TRBD1; CDR3 length: 15; clone size: many; CDR3 DNA: TGCGCCAGCAGCCAAGCGGACAGGATGAACACTGAAGCTTTCTTT; CDR3 protein: CASSQADRMNTEAFF
V gene: TRBV13; J gene: TRBJ2-2; D gene: NA; CDR3 length: 13; clone size: many; CDR3 DNA: TGTGCCACCCGGTACGCGAACACCGGGGAGCTGTTTTTT; CDR3 protein: CATRYANTGELFF
V gene: TRBV6-2/TRBV6-3; J gene: TRBJ2-1; D gene: TRBD2; CDR3 length: 16; clone size: many; CDR3 DNA: TGTGCCAGCCCCCGACTTTTAGCGGGGGGTTACAATGAGCAGTTCTTC; CDR3 protein: CASPRLLAGGYNEQFF